In this sample, the clone carrying this T cell receptor (beta chain) turned up many times. The sample is drawn from a study of neurological immune-mediated disorders. CDR3 length: 13 residues. Trimming cost V 6 bases and J 5 bases; bases outside gene matches: 6. Germline V gene sequence: CDR1 SGHRS, CDR2 YFSETQ. The output of every sequencing run, over 170 million TCR-beta sequences, came from 15-18 subjects. TCRdb re-called the 5' RACE reads through MiXCR, storing one row per CDR3 protein. Of about 45,000 distinct CDR3 sequences in the sample, approximately 15% were seen once. The sample's time point: longitudinal time-point 3. Blood bank volunteers in Maryland, USA, served as healthy controls.

The receptor comes from a young man in good health. The chain has TRBV5-1 and TRBJ2-7, with TRBD1 matching over 9 bases. The sample consisted of PBMCs. This CDR3 reads CASIGQGRHEQYF. The CDR3 nucleotides read TGCGCCAGCATTGGACAGGGGCGACACGAGCAGTACTTC. The full variable domain, its missing parts supplied by reference TRBV5-1 and TRBJ2-7, is KAGVTQTPRYLIKTRGQQVTLSCSPISGHRSVSWYQQTPGQGLQFLFEYFSETQRNKGNFPGRFSGRQFSNSRSEMNVSTLELGDSALYLCASIGQGRHEQYFGPGTRLTVT.